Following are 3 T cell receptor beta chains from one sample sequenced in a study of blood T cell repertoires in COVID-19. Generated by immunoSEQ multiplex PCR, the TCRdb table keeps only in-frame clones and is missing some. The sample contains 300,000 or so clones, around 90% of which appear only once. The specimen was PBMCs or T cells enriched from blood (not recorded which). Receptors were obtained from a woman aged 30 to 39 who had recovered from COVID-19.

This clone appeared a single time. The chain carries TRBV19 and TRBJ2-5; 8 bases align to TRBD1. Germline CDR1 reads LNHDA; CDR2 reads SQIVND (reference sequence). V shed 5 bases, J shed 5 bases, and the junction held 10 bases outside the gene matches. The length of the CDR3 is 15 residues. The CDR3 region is CASSQMDRVMETQYF. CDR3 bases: TGTGCCAGTAGTCAAATGGACAGGGTGATGGAGACCCAGTACTTC.

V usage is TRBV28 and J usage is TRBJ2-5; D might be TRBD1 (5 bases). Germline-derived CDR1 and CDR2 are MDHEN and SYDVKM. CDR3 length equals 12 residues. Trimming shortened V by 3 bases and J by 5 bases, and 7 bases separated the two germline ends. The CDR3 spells CASSFRVETQYF. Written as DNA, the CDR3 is TGTGCCAGCAGTTTCAGGGTTGAGACCCAGTACTTC.

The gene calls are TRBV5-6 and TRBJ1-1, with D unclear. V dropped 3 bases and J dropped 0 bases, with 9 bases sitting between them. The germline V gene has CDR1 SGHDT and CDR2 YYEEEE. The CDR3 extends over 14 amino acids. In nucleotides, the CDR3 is TGTGCCAGCAGCTCTGGACTCATGAACACTGAAGCTTTCTTT. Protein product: CASSSGLMNTEAFF.